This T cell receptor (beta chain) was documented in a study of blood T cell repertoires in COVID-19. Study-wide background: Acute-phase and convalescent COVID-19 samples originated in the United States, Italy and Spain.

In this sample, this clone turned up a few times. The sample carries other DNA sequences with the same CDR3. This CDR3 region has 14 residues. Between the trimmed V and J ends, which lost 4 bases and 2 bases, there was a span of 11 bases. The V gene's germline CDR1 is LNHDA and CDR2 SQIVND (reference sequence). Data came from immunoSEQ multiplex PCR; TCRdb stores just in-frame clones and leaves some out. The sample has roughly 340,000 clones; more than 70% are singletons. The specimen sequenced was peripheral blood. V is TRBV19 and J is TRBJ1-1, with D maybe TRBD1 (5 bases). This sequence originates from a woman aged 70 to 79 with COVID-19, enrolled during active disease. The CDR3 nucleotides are TGTGCCAGTAGTACCGACAGATCCAACACTGAAGCTTTCTTT. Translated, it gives CASSTDRSNTEAFF.